This passage covers 25 T cell receptor beta chains from one sample sequenced in a study of shared clonotypes between healthy human individuals (TCRdb year 2020). CD8 naive samples were CD45RO-negative cells positively selected for CCR7, giving a CD45RA+CCR7+ population that excluded TemRA cells. The library was produced with the immunoSEQ multiplex PCR assay. In its TCRdb copy, this immuneACCESS table keeps in-frame sequences only and misses some clones. Where compared with another copy, unresolved V genes explain less than half of these, and the others have no known cause. The sample table contains 1.5 million to 2.5 million clones; only one count was recorded for about 95% of them. Of the sample, 0.9% to 1.5% is held by the ten largest clones. Sequences were obtained from naive CD8+ T cells sorted from blood. The cell subset or site label for this specimen denotes: CD45RA+CCR7+. The source of these receptors is a man in his late teens or twenties in good health.

V gene TRBV19 combines with J gene TRBJ2-7; D is tentatively TRBD1 or TRBD2 (5 bases each). Trimming took off 5 bases at V and 4 bases at J, with 18 bases between the two ends. The CDR3 consists of 15 residues. The germline CDR1 and CDR2 sequences are LNHDA and SQIVND (reference sequence). CDR3 coding DNA: TGTGCCAGTAGTCCTCACCGGGGACCGGGATACGAGCAGTACTTC. Protein product: CASSPHRGPGYEQYF.

In regard to this clone: Sequence at one end of the junction differs from germline and may be a read error. This chain joins TRBV6-5 and TRBJ2-1; 8 nucleotides agree with TRBD2. CDR3 length: 15 residues. Germline CDR1 MNHEY, CDR2 SVGAGI. CDR3 sequence reads: CASSHSAGALEEQFF. The CDR3 region has the DNA TGTGCCAGCAGTCACTCAGCGGGGGCCCTCGAGGAGCAGTTCTTC.

The gene calls are TRBV6-1 and TRBJ1-4; TRBD1 aligns across 10 bases. This CDR3 contains 17 residues. Germline values: CDR1 MNHNS, CDR2 SASEGT. The trim removed 3 bases at V and 5 bases at J, leaving 9 bases unmatched. CDR3 region: CASSERTGGLGNEKLFF. CDR3 DNA sequence: TGTGCCAGCAGTGAGAGGACAGGGGGATTGGGGAATGAAAAACTGTTTTTT.

The V gene is TRBV30, the J gene TRBJ2-7, with TRBD2 identical over 15 bases. With V trimmed by 1 base and J by 6 bases, 10 bases remained unmatched. The CDR3 has 17 amino acids. Germline V gene sequence: CDR1 GTSNPN, CDR2 SVGIG (reference sequence). Here the CDR3 DNA reads TGTGCCTGGAGTGGGGGACTAGCGGGAGGCCCCTTCCGCGAGCAGTACTTC. Translated: CAWSGGLAGGPFREQYF.

The chain combines TRBV6-6 with TRBJ2-6; no firm D call. The CDR3 has 16 residues. V lost 0 bases and J 4 bases, leaving 10 bases between the germline ends. Germline CDR1 is MNHNY and CDR2 is SVGAGI (reference sequence). The CDR3 coding sequence is TGTGCCAGCAGTTACTCGAGAGTGTCCGGGGCCAACGTCCTGACTTTC. Translated: CASSYSRVSGANVLTF.

The J gene is TRBJ1-1, the V gene TRBV30; possible D gene TRBD1, 5 bases. V lost 2 bases and J lost 6, with 13 bases in between. The CDR3 length is 13 residues. Germline V lookup: CDR1 GTSNPN, CDR2 SVGIG (reference sequence). DNA of the CDR3: TGTGCCTGGAGTTCGGGGACTGGGGCTGAAGCTTTCTTT. This translates into CAWSSGTGAEAFF.

The genes are TRBV5-6 and TRBJ2-7; possibly TRBD1 or TRBD2 for D (5 bases each). The CDR3 contains 16 residues. Deletions cut 1 base from V and 2 bases from J, with 16 bases between. Germline V gene lookup returns CDR1 SGHDT and CDR2 YYEEEE. This CDR3 reads CASSLLIGDGAYEQYF. The CDR3 DNA reads TGTGCCAGCAGCTTGTTAATCGGGGACGGAGCCTACGAGCAGTACTTC.

This chain connects TRBV14 to TRBJ2-7; tentatively, D is TRBD2 (6 bases). CDR3 length: 15 residues. Germline CDR1 is SGHDN and CDR2 is FVKESK. V lost 3 bases and J 2 bases, leaving 14 bases between the germline ends. The CDR3 loop is CASSHTTRRPYEQYF. The CDR3, as DNA: TGTGCCAGCAGCCATACGACTAGGCGCCCCTACGAGCAGTACTTC.

Worth noting for this clone: Other DNA sequences in the same sample also yield this CDR3. The V and J genes are TRBV11-2 and TRBJ2-5; 7 bases fit TRBD2. V gave up 1 base and J gave up 2 bases; unmatched junction bases: 4. This CDR3 spans 15 amino acids. CDR1 is SGHAT, CDR2 FQNNGV, per germline. The CDR3 here is CASSLAGGSQETQYF. For the CDR3, the DNA is TGTGCCAGCAGCTTAGCGGGAGGCTCGCAAGAGACCCAGTACTTC.

Notes on this clone: Other DNA sequences in this specimen translate into the identical CDR3. The gene calls are TRBV27 and TRBJ1-5; possible D gene TRBD1, 6 bases. V lost 0 bases to trimming and J lost 1 base, with 10 bases between them. This CDR3 is 16 amino acids long. The germline V gene has CDR1 MNHEY and CDR2 SMNVEV (reference sequence). This CDR3 is CASSLSGGGSNQPQHF. The DNA for the CDR3 is TGTGCCAGCAGTTTATCGGGAGGGGGGAGCAATCAGCCCCAGCATTTT.

This clone came up a few times. The chain recombines TRBV5-4 with TRBJ2-7, with 7 bases that match TRBD2. This CDR3 has 13 amino acids. V was pared by 9 bases and J by 0 bases, with 6 bases of the junction left unmatched. Germline CDR1 reads SGHNT; CDR2 reads YYREEE (reference sequence). The CDR3 loop reads CATSRGVSYEQYF. The CDR3 bases are TGTGCCACCTCACGGGGGGTCTCCTACGAGCAGTACTTC.

This clone was counted a single time. This same CDR3 is encoded by further DNA sequences in the sample. CDR3: CASSSSYEQYF. CDR3 nucleotide sequence: TGTGCCAGCAGCAGCTCCTACGAGCAGTACTTC. The chain links TRBV5-6 to TRBJ2-7; D gene unclear. Germline V gene data show CDR1 as SGHDT and CDR2 as YYEEEE. This CDR3 region has 11 residues. V was trimmed by 4 bases and J by 0 bases, leaving 2 bases between them.

The chain couples TRBV7-9 to TRBJ2-7, with D perhaps matching TRBD1 (6 bases). V was cut by 5 bases and J by 0 bases, with 17 bases left in between. Per the germline V gene, CDR1 is SEHNR and CDR2 is FQNEAQ (reference sequence). The CDR3 contains 16 residues. The CDR3 DNA follows: TGTGCCAGCAGCCCAACCCCAGGGGATAGCTCCTACGAGCAGTACTTC. It encodes CASSPTPGDSSYEQYF.

This clone has just one count. The rearrangement links TRBV6-5 to TRBJ2-7, with TRBD2 as a possible D gene (5 bases). Trimming removed 0 bases from V and 0 bases from J, with 9 bases in between. Per the germline V gene, CDR1 is MNHEY and CDR2 is SVGAGI. This CDR3 region has 15 residues. The CDR3 sequence: CASSYSLGNSYEQYF. CDR3 coding DNA: TGTGCCAGCAGTTACTCTCTCGGGAACTCCTACGAGCAGTACTTC.

The chain couples TRBV10-3 to TRBJ2-1; D perhaps matches TRBD2 (5 bases). Trimming removed 8 bases at V and 4 bases at J, with 18 bases between. Germline V gene data show CDR1 as ENHRY and CDR2 as SYGVKD. The CDR3 length is 15 residues. Here the CDR3 DNA reads TGTGCCATCGGCGGGCCTGACACGGAGTACAATGAGCAGTTCTTC. It encodes CAIGGPDTEYNEQFF.

This chain connects TRBV27 to TRBJ2-5; D gene ambiguous. The V gene lost 4 bases and the J gene lost 9 bases, with 24 bases spanning the gap. This CDR3 region has 16 residues. Looked up from germline, CDR1 is MNHEY and CDR2 is SMNVEV (reference sequence). CDR3: CASSSLSPTFVVPQYF. DNA of the CDR3: TGTGCCAGCAGTTCACTATCCCCCACATTCGTCGTCCCCCAGTACTTC.

The chain combines TRBV7-3 with TRBJ1-1; possible D gene TRBD1, 5 bases. V gave up 9 bases and J gave up 5 bases, with 16 bases separating them. Germline V CDR1 and CDR2: SGHTA, FQGTGA. The length of the CDR3 is 13 residues. The CDR3 DNA reads TGTGCCAGTCGAAGCAGGGACGGGACTGAAGCTTTCTTT. This translates into CASRSRDGTEAFF.

This chain links TRBV7-9 with TRBJ2-1; no clear D. This CDR3 spans 11 amino acids. The germline V and J ends were trimmed by 7 bases and 8 bases, with 9 bases remaining between them. CDR1 SEHNR and CDR2 FQNEAQ come from the germline V gene (reference sequence). The CDR3: CASTLVDEQFF. CDR3 coding DNA: TGTGCCAGCACCCTCGTCGATGAGCAGTTCTTC.

The rearrangement uses TRBV7-9 and TRBJ2-6; perhaps TRBD1 as D (5 bases). The germline gives CDR1 SEHNR, CDR2 FQNEAQ (reference sequence). CDR3 length equals 17 residues. Trimming shortened V by 3 bases and J by 0 bases, and 12 bases separated the two germline ends. The CDR3 DNA sequence: TGTGCCAGCAGCTTTATCCGACAGTCCTCTGGGGCCAACGTCCTGACTTTC. Its protein product is CASSFIRQSSGANVLTF.

This sequence joins TRBV14 and TRBJ1-2; 9 bases align to TRBD1. CDR3 length equals 15 residues. V dropped 4 bases and J dropped 5; count of bases not matched to a gene: 8. Per germline, CDR1 SGHDN and CDR2 FVKESK. This CDR3 reads CASSLRQGVRYGYTF. The CDR3 DNA is TGTGCCAGCAGCCTTCGACAGGGGGTACGATATGGCTACACCTTC.

The table lists this clone with a count of one. V and J are TRBV5-4 and TRBJ2-7, with 7 bases matching TRBD2. The CDR3 totals 15 residues. The germline V gene encodes CDR1 SGHNT and CDR2 YYREEE (reference sequence). Unmatched junction bases numbered 9, after V lost 2 bases and J lost 4 bases. The CDR3 loop reads CASSLSGGFGYEQYF. The CDR3 region has the DNA TGTGCCAGCAGCTTATCGGGGGGATTCGGTTACGAGCAGTACTTC.

V gene TRBV25-1 combines with J gene TRBJ1-2; no clear D. The germline V gene has CDR1 MGHDK and CDR2 SYGVNS. V dropped 0 bases and J dropped 2 bases, with 13 bases sitting between them. The CDR3 loop spans 16 amino acids. The CDR3 coding sequence is TGTGCCAGCAGTGAATACAGTATGAGTCTGAACTATGGCTACACCTTC. This gives the protein CASSEYSMSLNYGYTF.

V and J are TRBV9 and TRBJ1-3, with D possibly TRBD1 on 5 matching bases. Trimming removed 4 bases from V and 11 bases from J, with 16 bases in between. Germline loops: CDR1 SGDLS, CDR2 YYNGEE. CDR3 length: 13 residues. CDR3 DNA sequence: TGTGCCAGCAGCCCCGGGGGGACGGGAGCCATATATTTT. Its translation: CASSPGGTGAIYF. Variable domain in full (rest from reference TRBV9 and TRBJ1-3): DSGVTQTPKHLITATGQRVTLRCSPRSGDLSVYWYQQSLDQGLQFLIQYYNGEERAKGNILERFSAQQFPDLHSELNLSSLELGDSALYFCASSPGGTGAIYFGEGSWLTVV.

The chain combines TRBV30 with TRBJ2-5; 8 bases fit TRBD2. From germline, CDR1 is GTSNPN and CDR2 SVGIG (reference sequence). V was pared by 0 bases and J by 4 bases, with 4 bases of the junction left unmatched. The CDR3 extends over 14 amino acids. In DNA form, the CDR3 reads TGTGCCTGGAGTGTATTGAGCGGGGGAGAGACCCAGTACTTC. Its protein is CAWSVLSGGETQYF.

CDR3 sequence reads: CASSLITADNYGYTF. The CDR3 nucleotides read TGTGCCAGCAGCTTAATAACGGCGGACAACTATGGCTACACCTTC. V usage is TRBV11-2 and J usage is TRBJ1-2, with D hard to call. Germline CDR1 and CDR2: SGHAT and FQNNGV. The CDR3 has 15 residues. The V end was cut by 2 bases, the J end by 2 bases, with 12 bases between.